What follows are 21 T cell receptor beta chains derived from one specimen sequenced in a study of blood T cell repertoires in COVID-19. Profiling relied on immunoSEQ multiplex PCR, and the TCRdb table lists in-frame clones only, not all of them. The sample gives 110,000 to 150,000 clones, about 90% of which show up once; over 9% is in the top ten. The sequenced material came from PBMCs or T cells enriched from blood (not recorded which). These receptors were taken from a man aged 55 to 70 who had recovered from COVID-19.

The chain recombines TRBV6-5 with TRBJ2-1; 8 nucleotides agree with TRBD2. Unmatched junction bases numbered 5, after V lost 5 bases and J lost 5 bases. CDR3 length: 14 amino acids. CDR1 is MNHEY, CDR2 SVGAGI, per germline. CDR3 amino acids: CASSPSGGHNEQFF. The CDR3 DNA follows: TGTGCCAGCAGTCCCAGCGGGGGCCACAATGAGCAGTTCTTC.

CDR3 amino acids: CASSLDSGEYQPQHF. The CDR3 region has the DNA TGTGCCAGCAGCTTAGATTCAGGGGAATATCAGCCCCAGCATTTT. V is TRBV11-2 and J is TRBJ1-5, with D tentatively TRBD1 (6 bases). CDR3 length: 15 amino acids. V lost 0 bases to trimming and J lost 5 bases, with 11 bases between them. Germline loops: CDR1 SGHAT, CDR2 FQNNGV.

The V call is TRBV6-5, the J call TRBJ1-1, with 9 bases that match TRBD1. The CDR3 consists of 15 residues. Germline trimming cut 2 bases from V and 5 bases from J; bases unmatched to any gene: 6. Germline assignment: CDR1 MNHEY and CDR2 SVGAGI. The CDR3 nucleotides are TGTGCCAGCAGTTACGGGACAGGGAAGGGGACTGAAGCTTTCTTT. This translates into CASSYGTGKGTEAFF.

The chain is built from TRBV12-5 and TRBJ1-2, with D uncertain. CDR1 and CDR2 from the germline V gene are LGHNT and FRNRAP. This CDR3 comprises 16 residues. V was cut by 4 bases and J by 4 bases, with 19 bases left in between. CDR3 amino acids: CASGSPLSIRGYGYTF. As DNA, the CDR3 is TGTGCTAGTGGTTCCCCTTTGTCCATTCGGGGCTATGGCTACACCTTC.

The chain is built from TRBV27 and TRBJ1-5; TRBD1 is a possible D gene (6 bases). V was cut by 4 bases and J by 0 bases, with 10 bases left in between. Germline lookup yields CDR1 MNHEY and CDR2 SMNVEV (reference sequence). The CDR3 runs 15 residues. The CDR3 spells CASSYDRYSNQPQHF. The DNA of the CDR3 is TGTGCCAGCAGTTACGACAGGTATAGCAATCAGCCCCAGCATTTT.

The chain combines TRBV5-6 with TRBJ1-2; no reliable D call. Per germline, CDR1 SGHDT and CDR2 YYEEEE. V was clipped by 1 base and J by 3 bases, with 10 bases between them. The CDR3 is 14 amino acids. The CDR3 DNA reads as TGTGCCAGCAGCTTGAGAGGCGTTGACTATGGCTACACCTTC. Translating it yields CASSLRGVDYGYTF. The variable domain in full, with the rest retrieved from reference TRBV5-6 and TRBJ1-2, is DAGVTQSPTHLIKTRGQQVTLRCSPKSGHDTVSWYQQALGQGPQFIFQYYEEEERQRGNFPDRFSGHQFPNYSSELNVNALLLGDSALYLCASSLRGVDYGYTFGSGTRLTVV.

This clone showed up just once. J is TRBJ1-1 and V is TRBV6-5, with 7 bases identical to TRBD1. Germline CDR1 and CDR2: MNHEY and SVGAGI. The CDR3 is made up of 14 amino acids. Trimming took 6 bases from V and 0 from J; bases not matched to a gene: 4. This CDR3 reads CASRLQGVNTEAFF. The CDR3 DNA is TGTGCCAGCAGACTTCAGGGGGTGAACACTGAAGCTTTCTTT.

The rearrangement uses TRBV5-1 and TRBJ1-4, with D unresolved. The V and J ends lost 5 bases and 7 bases respectively, with 12 bases between them. Per the germline V gene, CDR1 is SGHRS and CDR2 is YFSETQ. The CDR3 covers 13 residues. The CDR3 loop is CASREAGGEKLFF. CDR3 coding DNA: TGCGCCAGCAGGGAGGCAGGTGGTGAAAAACTGTTTTTT.

The DNA of the CDR3 is TGTGCCAGCGGCGGCATAAGCACAGATACGCAGTATTTT. Protein product: CASGGISTDTQYF. The genes are TRBV6-5 and TRBJ2-3; D is undetermined. V was cut by 8 bases and J by 0 bases, with 9 bases left in between. This CDR3 region has 13 residues. The germline gives CDR1 MNHEY, CDR2 SVGAGI.

The gene calls are TRBV19 and TRBJ2-3; possible D gene TRBD2, 5 bases. Germline lookup yields CDR1 LNHDA and CDR2 SQIVND (reference sequence). The CDR3 spans 15 residues. V lost 3 bases to trimming and J lost 0 bases, with 10 bases between them. CDR3 nucleotides: TGTGCCAGTAGTATTCTGGGAGCTAGCACAGATACGCAGTATTTT. As protein: CASSILGASTDTQYF. Full variable domain (rest looked up from reference TRBV19 and TRBJ2-3): DGGITQSPKYLFRKEGQNVTLSCEQNLNHDAMYWYRQDPGQGLRLIYYSQIVNDFQKGDIAEGYSVSREKKESFPLTVTSAQKNPTAFYLCASSILGASTDTQYFGPGTRLTVL.

In its sample, this clone was seen once. The gene calls are TRBV2 and TRBJ2-4, with TRBD1 identical over 11 bases. V dropped 3 bases and J dropped 3; count of bases not matched to a gene: 4. The germline V gene has CDR1 SNHLY and CDR2 FYNNEI. The CDR3 runs 16 residues. The CDR3 DNA is TGTGCCAGCAGTGACCCGGGACAGGGGGTCAAAAACATTCAGTACTTC. Residues: CASSDPGQGVKNIQYF.

The chain links TRBV6-5 to TRBJ1-2; possibly TRBD1 for D (6 bases). This CDR3 has 14 amino acids. The germline V gene encodes CDR1 MNHEY and CDR2 SVGAGI. The V end was cut by 2 bases, the J end by 4 bases, with 11 bases between. For the CDR3, the DNA is TGTGCCAGCAGTTACGGGACACCTCCCTATGGCTACACCTTC. Translation gives CASSYGTPPYGYTF.

This clone occurred once. The chain combines TRBV5-4 with TRBJ2-5; the D is unclear. The CDR3 consists of 14 residues. V was shortened by 4 bases and J by 6 bases, with 16 bases between the two germline ends. The germline CDR1 and CDR2 sequences are SGHNT and YYREEE (reference sequence). For the CDR3, the DNA is TGTGCCAGCAGCACGATATCTGAGTTACAGACCCAGTACTTC. It codes for CASSTISELQTQYF. The whole variable domain, remainder taken from reference TRBV5-4 and TRBJ2-5, is ETGVTQSPTHLIKTRGQQVTLRCSSQSGHNTVSWYQQALGQGPQFIFQYYREEENGRGNFPPRFSGLQFPNYSSELNVNALELDDSALYLCASSTISELQTQYFGPGTRLLVL.

This chain joins TRBV7-8 and TRBJ1-1; no clear D gene. The CDR3 consists of 16 residues. Per germline, CDR1 SGHVS and CDR2 FQNEAQ. V lost 1 base and J 1 base, leaving 13 bases between the germline ends. The CDR3 here is CASSLEGRHTNTEAFF. CDR3 nucleotide sequence: TGTGCCAGCAGCTTAGAAGGGAGGCACACGAACACTGAAGCTTTCTTT. The variable domain in full, with the rest retrieved from reference TRBV7-8 and TRBJ1-1, is GAGVSQSPRYKVAKRGQDVALRCDPISGHVSLFWYQQALGQGPEFLTYFQNEAQLDKSGLPSDRFFAERPEGSVSTLKIQRTQQEDSAVYLCASSLEGRHTNTEAFFGQGTRLTVV.

This chain uses TRBV6-5 with TRBJ2-7; TRBD1 agrees at 10 bases. Per germline, CDR1 MNHEY and CDR2 SVGAGI. CDR3 length: 13 amino acids. V shed 8 bases, J shed 3 bases, and the junction held 4 bases outside the gene matches. The CDR3, as DNA: TGTGCCAGCTTAGGACAGGGGGGCTACGAGCAGTACTTC. It encodes CASLGQGGYEQYF.

This clone was counted a single time. This sequence joins TRBV6-5 and TRBJ2-3; D unclear. Per germline, CDR1 MNHEY and CDR2 SVGAGI. With 6 bases removed from V and 2 bases from J, the gap between germline ends came to 6 bases. The CDR3 spans 12 residues. CDR3 nucleotides: TGTGCCAGCAGACACCTCACAGATACGCAGTATTTT. This sequence encodes CASRHLTDTQYF.

The chain couples TRBV2 to TRBJ2-1; a possible D gene is TRBD1 (6 bases). Germline loops: CDR1 SNHLY, CDR2 FYNNEI. This CDR3 contains 14 residues. Trimming left V 4 bases short and J 7 bases short, with 14 bases between. The CDR3: CASSGQGLGNEQFF. CDR3 sequence (DNA): TGTGCCAGCAGTGGGCAGGGGCTGGGTAATGAGCAGTTCTTC.

The chain links TRBV2 to TRBJ1-6, with a weak D call TRBD1 (5 bases). Trimming pared 10 bases from V and 8 bases from J, leaving 15 bases between. CDR3 size: 13 residues. Germline CDR1 is SNHLY and CDR2 is FYNNEI. CDR3 loop: CANKKEGDSPLHF. The CDR3 DNA follows: TGTGCCAACAAAAAGGAAGGGGATTCACCCCTCCACTTT.

This clone has just one count. The rearrangement uses TRBV11-2 and TRBJ2-3; a possible D gene is TRBD2 (7 bases). The CDR3 is 16 amino acids. CDR1 is SGHAT and CDR2 is FQNNGV in the germline V gene. The V gene lost 3 bases and the J gene lost 6 bases, with 19 bases spanning the gap. The CDR3 nucleotides read TGTGCCAGCAGCTTTTACGCGGGGGCCAAGGTGGATACGCAGTATTTT. Encoded protein: CASSFYAGAKVDTQYF.

The chain links TRBV6-5 to TRBJ2-5; maybe TRBD1 (6 bases). Per the germline V gene, CDR1 is MNHEY and CDR2 is SVGAGI. Trimming cost V 7 bases and J 3 bases, with 15 bases left between them. The CDR3 has 14 amino acids. The CDR3 nucleotides read TGTGCCAGCAAACAGGGCTTTAGTAAAGAGACCCAGTACTTC. As protein: CASKQGFSKETQYF.

The V and J genes are TRBV6-5 and TRBJ1-1, with D possibly being TRBD1 (5 bases). V was trimmed by 6 bases and J by 4 bases, leaving 9 bases between them. Germline V gene lookup returns CDR1 MNHEY and CDR2 SVGAGI. The CDR3 is made up of 12 amino acids. In DNA form, the CDR3 reads TGTGCCAGCAGAGCGGGACCCACTGAAGCTTTCTTT. Amino acid sequence: CASRAGPTEAFF.